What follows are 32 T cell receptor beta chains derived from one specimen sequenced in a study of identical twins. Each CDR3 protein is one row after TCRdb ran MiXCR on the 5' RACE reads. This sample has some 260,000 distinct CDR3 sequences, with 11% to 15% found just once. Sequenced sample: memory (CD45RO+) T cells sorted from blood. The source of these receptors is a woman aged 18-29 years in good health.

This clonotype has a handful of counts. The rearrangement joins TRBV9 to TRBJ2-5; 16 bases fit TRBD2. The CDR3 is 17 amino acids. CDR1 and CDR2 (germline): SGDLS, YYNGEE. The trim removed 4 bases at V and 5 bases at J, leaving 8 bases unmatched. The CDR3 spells CASSTGLAGGPRETQYF. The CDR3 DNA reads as TGTGCCAGCAGCACGGGACTAGCGGGGGGGCCTCGGGAGACCCAGTACTTC.

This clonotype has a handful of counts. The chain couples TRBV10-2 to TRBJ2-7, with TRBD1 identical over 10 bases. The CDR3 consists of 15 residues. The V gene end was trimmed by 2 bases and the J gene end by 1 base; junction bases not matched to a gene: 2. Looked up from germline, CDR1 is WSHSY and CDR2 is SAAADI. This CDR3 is CASSEMGQGSYEQYF. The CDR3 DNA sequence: TGCGCCAGCAGTGAGATGGGACAGGGGTCCTACGAGCAGTACTTC.

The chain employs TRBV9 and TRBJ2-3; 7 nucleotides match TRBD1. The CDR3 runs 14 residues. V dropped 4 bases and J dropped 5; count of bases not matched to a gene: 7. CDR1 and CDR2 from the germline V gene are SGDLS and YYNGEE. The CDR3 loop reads CASSSTGDVDTQYF. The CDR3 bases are TGTGCCAGCAGCTCTACAGGGGATGTAGATACGCAGTATTTT.

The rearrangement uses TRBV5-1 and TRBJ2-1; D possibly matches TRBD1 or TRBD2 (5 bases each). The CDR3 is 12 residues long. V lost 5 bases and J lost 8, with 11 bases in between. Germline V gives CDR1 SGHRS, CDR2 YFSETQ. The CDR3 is CASSSRGDEQFF. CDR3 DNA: TGCGCCAGCAGTTCGAGGGGCGATGAGCAGTTCTTC.

The DNA of the CDR3 is TGTGCTAGTGGTTTGGTACCAGAAAAACTGTTTTTT. Its protein is CASGLVPEKLFF. V and J are TRBV12-5 and TRBJ1-4; no definite D call. V lost 0 bases, J lost 8 bases, and 4 bases lay in between. Germline assignment: CDR1 LGHNT and CDR2 FRNRAP. CDR3 length: 12 residues.

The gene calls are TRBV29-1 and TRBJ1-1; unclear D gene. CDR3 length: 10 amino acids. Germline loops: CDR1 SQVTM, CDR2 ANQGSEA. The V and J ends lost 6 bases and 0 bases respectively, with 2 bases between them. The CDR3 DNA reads TGCAGCGTGGTGAACACTGAAGCTTTCTTT. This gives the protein CSVVNTEAFF.

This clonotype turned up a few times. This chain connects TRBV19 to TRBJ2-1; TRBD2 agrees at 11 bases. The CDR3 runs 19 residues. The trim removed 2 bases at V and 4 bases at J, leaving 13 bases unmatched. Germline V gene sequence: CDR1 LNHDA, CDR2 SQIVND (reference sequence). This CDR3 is CASSIKGFQGLAVYNEQFF. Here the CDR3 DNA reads TGTGCCAGTAGTATAAAAGGCTTCCAGGGACTAGCGGTGTACAATGAGCAGTTCTTC.

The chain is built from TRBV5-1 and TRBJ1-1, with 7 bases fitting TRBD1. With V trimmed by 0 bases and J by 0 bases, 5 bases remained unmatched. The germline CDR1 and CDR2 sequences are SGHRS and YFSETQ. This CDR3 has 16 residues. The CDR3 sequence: CASSLGQGSMNTEAFF. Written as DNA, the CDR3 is TGCGCCAGCAGCTTGGGACAGGGATCCATGAACACTGAAGCTTTCTTT. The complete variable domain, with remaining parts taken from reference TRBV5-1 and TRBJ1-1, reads KAGVTQTPRYLIKTRGQQVTLSCSPISGHRSVSWYQQTPGQGLQFLFEYFSETQRNKGNFPGRFSGRQFSNSRSEMNVSTLELGDSALYLCASSLGQGSMNTEAFFGQGTRLTVV.

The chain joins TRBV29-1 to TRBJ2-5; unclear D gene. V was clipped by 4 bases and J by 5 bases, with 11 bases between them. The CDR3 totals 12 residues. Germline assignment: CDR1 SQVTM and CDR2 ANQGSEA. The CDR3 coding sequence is TGCAGCGTTGGAGACACCGCGGAGACCCAGTACTTC. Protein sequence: CSVGDTAETQYF. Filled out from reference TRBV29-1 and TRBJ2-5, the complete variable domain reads SAVISQKPSRDICQRGTSLTIQCQVDSQVTMMFWYRQQPGQSLTLIATANQGSEATYESGFVIDKFPISRPNLTFSTLTVSNMSPEDSSIYLCSVGDTAETQYFGPGTRLLVL.

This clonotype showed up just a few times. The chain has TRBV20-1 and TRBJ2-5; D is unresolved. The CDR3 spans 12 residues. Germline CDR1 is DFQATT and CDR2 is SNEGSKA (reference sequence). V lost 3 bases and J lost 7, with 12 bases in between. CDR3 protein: CSASERRVTQYF. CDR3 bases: TGCAGTGCTAGCGAAAGGAGAGTGACCCAGTACTTC.

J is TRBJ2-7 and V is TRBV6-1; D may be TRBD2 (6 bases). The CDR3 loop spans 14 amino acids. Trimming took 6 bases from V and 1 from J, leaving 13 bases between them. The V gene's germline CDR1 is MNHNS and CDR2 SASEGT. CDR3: CASSRDFPSYEQYF. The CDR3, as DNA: TGTGCCAGCAGCCGGGACTTTCCATCCTACGAGCAGTACTTC.

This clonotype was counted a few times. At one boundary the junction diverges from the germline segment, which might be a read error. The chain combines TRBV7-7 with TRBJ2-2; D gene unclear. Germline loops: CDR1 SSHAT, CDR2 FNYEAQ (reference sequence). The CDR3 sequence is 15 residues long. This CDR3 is CASSPLSGNTGELFF. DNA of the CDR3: TGTGCTAGCAGCCCTCTATCTGGGAACACCGGGGAGCTGTTTTTT. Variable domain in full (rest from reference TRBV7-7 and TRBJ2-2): GAGVSQSPRYKVTKRGQDVTLRCDPISSHATLYWYQQALGQGPEFLTYFNYEAQPDKSGLPSDRFSAERPEGSISTLTIQRTEQRDSAMYRCASSPLSGNTGELFFGEGSRLTVL.

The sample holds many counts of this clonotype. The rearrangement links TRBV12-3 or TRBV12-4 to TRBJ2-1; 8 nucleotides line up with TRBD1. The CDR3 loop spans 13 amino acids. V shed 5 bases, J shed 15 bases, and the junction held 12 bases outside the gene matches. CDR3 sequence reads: CASSHGQGSKPFF. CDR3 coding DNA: TGTGCCAGCAGTCACGGACAGGGTTCGAAGCCGTTCTTC.

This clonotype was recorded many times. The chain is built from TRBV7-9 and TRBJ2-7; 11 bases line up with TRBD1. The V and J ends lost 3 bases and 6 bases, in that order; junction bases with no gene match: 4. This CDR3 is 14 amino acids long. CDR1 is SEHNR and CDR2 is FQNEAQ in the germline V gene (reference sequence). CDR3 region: CASSFRTGGREQYF. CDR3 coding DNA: TGTGCCAGCAGCTTCCGGACAGGGGGCCGCGAGCAGTACTTC.

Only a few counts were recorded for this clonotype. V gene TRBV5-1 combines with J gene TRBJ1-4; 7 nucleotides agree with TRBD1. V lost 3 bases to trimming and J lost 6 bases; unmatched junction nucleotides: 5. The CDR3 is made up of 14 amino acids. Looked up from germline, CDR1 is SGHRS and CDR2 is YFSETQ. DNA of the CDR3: TGCGCCAGCAGCTCGACAGGGCTGGATGAAAAACTGTTTTTT. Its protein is CASSSTGLDEKLFF. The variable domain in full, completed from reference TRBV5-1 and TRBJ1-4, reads KAGVTQTPRYLIKTRGQQVTLSCSPISGHRSVSWYQQTPGQGLQFLFEYFSETQRNKGNFPGRFSGRQFSNSRSEMNVSTLELGDSALYLCASSSTGLDEKLFFGSGTQLSVL.

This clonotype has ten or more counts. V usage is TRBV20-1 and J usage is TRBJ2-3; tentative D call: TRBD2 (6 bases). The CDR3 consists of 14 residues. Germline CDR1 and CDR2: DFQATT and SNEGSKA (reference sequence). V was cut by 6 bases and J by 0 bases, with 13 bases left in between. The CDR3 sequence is CSAPGTQSTDTQYF. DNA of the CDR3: TGCAGTGCCCCCGGGACTCAGAGCACAGATACGCAGTATTTT.

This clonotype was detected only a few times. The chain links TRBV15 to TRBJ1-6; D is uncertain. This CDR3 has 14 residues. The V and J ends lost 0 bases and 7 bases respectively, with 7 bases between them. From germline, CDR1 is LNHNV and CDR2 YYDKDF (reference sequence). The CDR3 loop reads CATSRDTGNSPLHF. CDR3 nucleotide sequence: TGTGCCACCAGCAGAGATACTGGAAATTCACCCCTCCACTTT.

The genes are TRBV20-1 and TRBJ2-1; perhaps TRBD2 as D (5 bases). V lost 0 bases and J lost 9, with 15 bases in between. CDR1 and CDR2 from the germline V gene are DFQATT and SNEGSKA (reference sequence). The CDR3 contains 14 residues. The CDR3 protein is CSAREAGWTGEQFF. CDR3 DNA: TGCAGTGCTAGAGAGGCGGGTTGGACGGGTGAGCAGTTCTTC.

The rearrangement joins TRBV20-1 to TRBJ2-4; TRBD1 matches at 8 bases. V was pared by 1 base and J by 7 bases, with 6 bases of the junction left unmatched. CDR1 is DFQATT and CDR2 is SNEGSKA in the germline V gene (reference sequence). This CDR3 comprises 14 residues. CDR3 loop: CSARALQGANIQYF. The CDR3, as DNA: TGCAGTGCTAGAGCCCTGCAGGGGGCGAACATTCAGTACTTC.

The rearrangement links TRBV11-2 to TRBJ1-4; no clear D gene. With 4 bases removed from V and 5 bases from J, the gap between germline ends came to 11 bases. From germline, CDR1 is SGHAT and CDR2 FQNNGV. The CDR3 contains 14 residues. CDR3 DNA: TGTGCCAGCAGCTCCAAAAGCCTCAATGAAAAACTGTTTTTT. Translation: CASSSKSLNEKLFF.

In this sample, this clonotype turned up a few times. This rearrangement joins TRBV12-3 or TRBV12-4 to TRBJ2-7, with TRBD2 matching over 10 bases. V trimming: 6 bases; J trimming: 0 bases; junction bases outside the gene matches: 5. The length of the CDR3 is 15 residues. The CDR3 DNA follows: TGTGCCAGCAGAATCGGACTAGCGGTCTCCTACGAGCAGTACTTC. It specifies CASRIGLAVSYEQYF.

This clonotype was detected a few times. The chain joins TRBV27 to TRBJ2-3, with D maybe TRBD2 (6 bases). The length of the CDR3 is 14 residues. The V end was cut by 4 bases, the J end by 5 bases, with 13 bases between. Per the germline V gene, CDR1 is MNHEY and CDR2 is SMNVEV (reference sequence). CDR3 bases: TGTGCCAGCAGTTGGAGGGTACCAAGAGATACGCAGTATTTT. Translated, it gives CASSWRVPRDTQYF.

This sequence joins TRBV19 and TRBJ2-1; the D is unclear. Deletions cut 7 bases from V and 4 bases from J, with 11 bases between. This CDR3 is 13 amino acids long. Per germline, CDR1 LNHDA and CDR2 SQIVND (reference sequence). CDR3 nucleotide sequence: TGTGCCAGTAAATCGGACGGGTACAATGAGCAGTTCTTC. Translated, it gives CASKSDGYNEQFF.

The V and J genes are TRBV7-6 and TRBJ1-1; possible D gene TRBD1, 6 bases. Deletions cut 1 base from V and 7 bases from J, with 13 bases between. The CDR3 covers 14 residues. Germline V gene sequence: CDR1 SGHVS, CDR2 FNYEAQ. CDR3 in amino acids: CASSLVSGVGEAFF. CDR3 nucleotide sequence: TGTGCCAGCAGCTTAGTTTCAGGGGTGGGTGAAGCTTTCTTT.

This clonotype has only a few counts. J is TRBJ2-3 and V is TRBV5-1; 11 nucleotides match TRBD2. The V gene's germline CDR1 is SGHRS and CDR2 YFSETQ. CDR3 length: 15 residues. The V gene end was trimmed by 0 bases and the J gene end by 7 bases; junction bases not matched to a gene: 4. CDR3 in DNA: TGCGCCAGCAGCTTGGAGCTAGCGGGAGGTCATACGCAGTATTTT. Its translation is CASSLELAGGHTQYF.

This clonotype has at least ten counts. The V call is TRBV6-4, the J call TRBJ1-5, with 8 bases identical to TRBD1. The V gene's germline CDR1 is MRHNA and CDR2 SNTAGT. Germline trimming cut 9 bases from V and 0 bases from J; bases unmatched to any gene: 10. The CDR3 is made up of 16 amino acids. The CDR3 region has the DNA TGTGCCAGAAGGGGGACAGGAGGCAATAGCAATCAGCCCCAGCATTTT. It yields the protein CARRGTGGNSNQPQHF.

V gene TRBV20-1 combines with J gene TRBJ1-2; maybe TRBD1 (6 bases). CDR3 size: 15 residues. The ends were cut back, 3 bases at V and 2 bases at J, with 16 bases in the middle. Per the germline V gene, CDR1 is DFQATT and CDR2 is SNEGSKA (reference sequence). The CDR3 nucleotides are TGCAGTGCTAGGATACAGGGCTCCGTCAACTATGGCTACACCTTC. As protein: CSARIQGSVNYGYTF.

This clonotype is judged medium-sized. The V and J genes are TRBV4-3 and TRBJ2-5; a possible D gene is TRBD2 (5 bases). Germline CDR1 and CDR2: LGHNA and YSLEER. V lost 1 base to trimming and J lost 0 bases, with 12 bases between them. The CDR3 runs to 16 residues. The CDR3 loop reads CASSQGFGGYQETQYF. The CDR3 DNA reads TGCGCCAGCAGCCAAGGATTCGGCGGGTACCAAGAGACCCAGTACTTC.

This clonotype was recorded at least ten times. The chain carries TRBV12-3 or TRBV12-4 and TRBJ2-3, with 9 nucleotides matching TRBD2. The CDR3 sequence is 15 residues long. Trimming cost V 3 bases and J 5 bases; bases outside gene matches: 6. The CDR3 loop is CASSFRGGAGDTQYF. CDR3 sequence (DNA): TGTGCCAGCAGTTTTCGCGGGGGGGCCGGAGATACGCAGTATTTT.

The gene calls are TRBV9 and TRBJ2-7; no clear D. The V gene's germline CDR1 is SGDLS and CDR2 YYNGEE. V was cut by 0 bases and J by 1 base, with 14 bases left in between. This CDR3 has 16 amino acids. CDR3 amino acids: CASSVDPGWDSYEQYF. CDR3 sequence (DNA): TGTGCCAGCAGCGTAGACCCGGGTTGGGATTCCTACGAGCAGTACTTC.

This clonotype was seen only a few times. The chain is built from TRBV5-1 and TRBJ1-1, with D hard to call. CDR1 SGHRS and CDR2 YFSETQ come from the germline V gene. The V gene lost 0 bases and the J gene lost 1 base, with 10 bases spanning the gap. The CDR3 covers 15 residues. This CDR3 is CASSLDGNRNTEAFF. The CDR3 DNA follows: TGCGCCAGCAGCTTGGATGGCAACCGGAACACTGAAGCTTTCTTT.

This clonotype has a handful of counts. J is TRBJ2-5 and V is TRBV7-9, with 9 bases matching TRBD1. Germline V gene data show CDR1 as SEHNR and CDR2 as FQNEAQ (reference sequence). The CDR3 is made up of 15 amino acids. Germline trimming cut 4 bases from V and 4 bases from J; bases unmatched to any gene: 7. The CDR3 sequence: CASSSGQGRRETQYF. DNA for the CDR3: TGTGCCAGCAGCTCGGGACAGGGCAGACGAGAGACCCAGTACTTC.